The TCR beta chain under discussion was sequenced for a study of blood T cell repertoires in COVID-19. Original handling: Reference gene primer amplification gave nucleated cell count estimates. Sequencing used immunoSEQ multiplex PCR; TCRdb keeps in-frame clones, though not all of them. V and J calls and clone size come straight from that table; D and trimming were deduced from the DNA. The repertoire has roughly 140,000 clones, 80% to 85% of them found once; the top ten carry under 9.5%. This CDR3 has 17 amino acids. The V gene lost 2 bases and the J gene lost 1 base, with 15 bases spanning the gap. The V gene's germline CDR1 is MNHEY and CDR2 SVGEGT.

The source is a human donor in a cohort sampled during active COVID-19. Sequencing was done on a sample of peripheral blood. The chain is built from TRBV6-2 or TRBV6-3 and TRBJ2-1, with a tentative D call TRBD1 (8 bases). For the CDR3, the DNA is TGTGCCAGCAGTTACAGCGGGACAGGCGTTTCCTACAATGAGCAGTTCTTC. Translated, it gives CASSYSGTGVSYNEQFF.